Given below is one TCR beta chain in context. Its specificity is unknown. TCRdb keeps only in-frame clones here, not all; method: immunoSEQ multiplex PCR. The table includes over 35,000 clones, 80% to 90% detected once. V shed 5 bases and J shed 14 bases, with 16 bases lying between them. Germline CDR1 and CDR2: SGHTA and FQGNSA. The CDR3 contains 12 residues. These data are taken from a study of PD-1 blockade in classical Hodgkin lymphoma. Across the study: Intravenous infusions of nivolumab 3 mg/kg reached patients every 2 weeks. Study results and caveats: Prior therapy or disease activity may underlie the repertoire differences, whose causes remain undefined. Complete responders showed a baseline diversity that resembled the diversity of newly diagnosed patients.

Relapse after autologous stem cell transplantation occurred in every patient, and brentuximab vedotin exposure varied. Sequences were derived from peripheral blood mononuclear cells (PBMCs), sampled at baseline. This chain uses TRBV7-2 with TRBJ2-1; weak D call: TRBD2 (5 bases). The sequence derives from a human donor with classical Hodgkin lymphoma. The CDR3: CASSLSGSVEFF. For the CDR3, the DNA is TGTGCCAGCAGCCTCTCGGGGAGTGTTGAGTTCTTC.